The 28 T cell receptor beta chains listed next were all sequenced from one sample in a study of PD-1 blockade in mismatch repair-deficient tumors. Using immunoSEQ multiplex PCR, the repertoire was profiled, and TCRdb retains in-frame clones only, with some absent. Here the sample spans around 23,000 clones, 83% being singletons. The input for sequencing was peripheral blood, taken 12 weeks after starting pembrolizumab. Receptor source: an adult with mismatch repair-deficient cancer.

V and J are TRBV7-9 and TRBJ2-2; D is unresolved. Per the germline V gene, CDR1 is SEHNR and CDR2 is FQNEAQ (reference sequence). The CDR3 runs 11 residues. Trimming removed 4 bases at V and 5 bases at J, with 2 bases between. CDR3 in amino acids: CASSWTGELFF. CDR3 coding DNA: TGTGCCAGCAGCTGGACCGGGGAGCTGTTTTTT.

The rearrangement links TRBV4-1 to TRBJ2-1; 7 bases are a match to TRBD2. Per the germline V gene, CDR1 is MGHRA and CDR2 is YSYEKL. V was clipped by 1 base and J by 5 bases; unmatched bases: 2. This CDR3 has 14 residues. The DNA of the CDR3 is TGCGCCAGCAGCCAAGTACTAGCGAACAATGAGCAGTTCTTC. This translates into CASSQVLANNEQFF.

This clone is termed medium-sized. The chain joins TRBV6-1 to TRBJ1-2; the D is unclear. V was shortened by 5 bases and J by 4 bases, with 11 bases between the two germline ends. Germline V CDR1 and CDR2: MNHNS, SASEGT. The CDR3 extends over 13 amino acids. CDR3 protein: CASSFQRGYGYTF. The CDR3 DNA sequence: TGTGCCAGCAGTTTTCAACGAGGCTATGGCTACACCTTC.

This chain links TRBV2 with TRBJ2-5; TRBD1 matches at 8 bases. This CDR3 spans 17 amino acids. CDR1 SNHLY and CDR2 FYNNEI come from the germline V gene. J lost 5 bases, V lost 6 bases, and 17 bases had no gene match. The CDR3 sequence is CASSQPSRDRSWETQYF. CDR3 DNA sequence: TGTGCCAGCAGCCAACCTTCCCGGGACAGGTCGTGGGAGACCCAGTACTTC.

This chain uses TRBV9 with TRBJ2-2; possibly TRBD1 or TRBD2 for D (5 bases each). Trimming pared 0 bases from V and 0 bases from J, leaving 9 bases between. CDR1 is SGDLS, CDR2 YYNGEE, per germline. This CDR3 contains 16 residues. The CDR3 bases are TGTGCCAGCAGCGTAGTGGGGGACCCGAACACCGGGGAGCTGTTTTTT. Its translation: CASSVVGDPNTGELFF.

This chain uses TRBV27 with TRBJ1-3, with D hard to call. This CDR3 has 14 amino acids. The germline CDR1 and CDR2 sequences are MNHEY and SMNVEV (reference sequence). V dropped 0 bases and J dropped 4 bases, with 7 bases sitting between them. In DNA form, the CDR3 reads TGTGCCAGCAGTTTATCACGGTTAGGAAACACCATATATTTT. Protein product: CASSLSRLGNTIYF.

This clone is termed medium-sized. The rearrangement uses TRBV11-3 and TRBJ2-7; possible D gene TRBD1, 5 bases. Trimming shortened V by 5 bases and J by 2 bases, and 7 bases separated the two germline ends. Germline V gene data show CDR1 as SGHNT and CDR2 as YENEEA. This CDR3 region has 12 residues. CDR3 in amino acids: CASSTGPYEQYF. In DNA form, the CDR3 reads TGTGCCAGCAGCACAGGACCCTACGAGCAGTACTTC.

This rearrangement joins TRBV29-1 to TRBJ2-7; possible D gene TRBD1, 6 bases. The germline gives CDR1 SQVTM, CDR2 ANQGSEA. CDR3 length equals 12 residues. Trimming took 3 bases from V and 5 from J, leaving 11 bases between them. CDR3 amino acids: CSVEREGDEQYF. In nucleotides, the CDR3 is TGCAGCGTTGAGAGAGAGGGGGACGAGCAGTACTTC.

The chain uses TRBV2 and TRBJ2-7; the D is unclear. Germline V gene data show CDR1 as SNHLY and CDR2 as FYNNEI. Deletions cut 6 bases from V and 9 bases from J, with 12 bases between. The CDR3 runs 11 residues. The CDR3 DNA is TGTGCCAGCAGCGATACTACGACGCAGTACTTC. Its protein is CASSDTTTQYF.

This sequence joins TRBV13 and TRBJ2-1, with 11 bases aligning to TRBD2. Trimming at V came to 5 bases and at J to 8 bases, leaving 11 bases not matched to a gene. Germline V lookup: CDR1 PRHDT, CDR2 FYEKMQ (reference sequence). The CDR3 loop spans 16 amino acids. The CDR3 bases are TGTGCCAGCAGCCAACCGGGACTAGCGGTCTATGATGAGCAGTTCTTC. Translated: CASSQPGLAVYDEQFF. The whole variable domain, remainder taken from reference TRBV13 and TRBJ2-1, is AAGVIQSPRHLIKEKRETATLKCYPIPRHDTVYWYQQGPGQDPQFLISFYEKMQSDKGSIPDRFSAQQFSDYHSELNMSSLELGDSALYFCASSQPGLAVYDEQFFGPGTRLTVL.

The rearrangement uses TRBV7-2 and TRBJ2-3, with D possibly being TRBD2 (7 bases). The CDR3 length is 16 residues. Per the germline V gene, CDR1 is SGHTA and CDR2 is FQGNSA. V was shortened by 2 bases and J by 0 bases, with 12 bases between the two germline ends. The CDR3 DNA follows: TGTGCCAGCAGCTTATCGGGGGGCACTAGCACAGATACGCAGTATTTT. It is translated as CASSLSGGTSTDTQYF.

V is TRBV29-1 and J is TRBJ1-1; D is possibly TRBD1 (5 bases). The CDR3 covers 16 residues. Looked up from germline, CDR1 is SQVTM and CDR2 is ANQGSEA. The V end lost 4 bases, the J end lost 1 base, and 19 bases lay between the germline ends. Here the CDR3 DNA reads TGCAGCGTTGGTAACCCGGGGCGGGGACCGAACACTGAAGCTTTCTTT. Translating it yields CSVGNPGRGPNTEAFF.

The genes are TRBV10-3 and TRBJ2-1; D gene uncertain. This CDR3 has 14 amino acids. CDR1 and CDR2 (germline): ENHRY, SYGVKD. The V and J ends lost 1 base and 3 bases respectively, with 7 bases between them. CDR3 sequence reads: CAISEFEDYNEQFF. CDR3 bases: TGTGCCATCAGTGAGTTCGAGGACTACAATGAGCAGTTCTTC.

This clone was recorded only once. The J gene is TRBJ2-5, the V gene TRBV7-8, with 9 bases lining up with TRBD1. The germline V gene has CDR1 SGHVS and CDR2 FQNEAQ. The CDR3 is 15 amino acids. Trimming took 4 bases from V and 4 from J; bases not matched to a gene: 7. The CDR3 sequence is CASSSLQGALETQYF. In DNA form, the CDR3 reads TGTGCCAGCAGCTCCCTACAGGGGGCATTAGAGACCCAGTACTTC.

This chain uses TRBV6-5 with TRBJ1-1; possible D gene TRBD1, 5 bases. CDR3 size: 14 residues. V shed 0 bases and J shed 5 bases, with 10 bases lying between them. CDR1 and CDR2 from the germline V gene are MNHEY and SVGAGI. In DNA form, the CDR3 reads TGTGCCAGCAGTTACTCAGGGGCGCGGACTGAAGCTTTCTTT. Translated: CASSYSGARTEAFF.

The chain combines TRBV27 with TRBJ2-5, with D perhaps being TRBD1 or TRBD2 (5 bases each). The V and J ends lost 2 bases and 3 bases respectively, with 16 bases between them. Germline assignment: CDR1 MNHEY and CDR2 SMNVEV (reference sequence). The CDR3 has 16 residues. The DNA of the CDR3 is TGTGCCAGCAGTTTAGACACGACCGGGGCTGAAGAGACCCAGTACTTC. This translates into CASSLDTTGAEETQYF.

The rearrangement uses TRBV19 and TRBJ2-7; 8 nucleotides align to TRBD2. Germline trimming cut 9 bases from V and 2 bases from J; bases unmatched to any gene: 12. Germline V CDR1 and CDR2: LNHDA, SQIVND (reference sequence). The CDR3 totals 15 residues. The CDR3 here is CARTGWCGRPYEQYF. CDR3 in DNA: TGTGCCAGGACCGGCTGGTGCGGGAGGCCCTACGAGCAGTACTTC.

V gene TRBV28 combines with J gene TRBJ2-7; TRBD1 is a possible D gene (6 bases). Germline-derived CDR1 and CDR2 are MDHEN and SYDVKM. Trimming shortened V by 7 bases and J by 0 bases, and 7 bases separated the two germline ends. CDR3 size: 12 residues. CDR3: CASNRDSYEQYF. In DNA form, the CDR3 reads TGTGCCAGCAACAGGGACTCCTACGAGCAGTACTTC.

The chain recombines TRBV28 with TRBJ2-5, with 9 bases lining up with TRBD1. The CDR3 totals 15 residues. From germline, CDR1 is MDHEN and CDR2 SYDVKM. Trimming at V came to 7 bases and at J to 5 bases, leaving 11 bases not matched to a gene. The CDR3 spells CASTKQGASRETQYF. Written as DNA, the CDR3 is TGTGCCAGCACAAAACAGGGGGCTTCGCGGGAGACCCAGTACTTC.

This rearrangement joins TRBV30 to TRBJ1-1; possibly TRBD1 for D (6 bases). V was pared by 6 bases and J by 4 bases, with 15 bases between. CDR3 size: 13 residues. The germline V gene encodes CDR1 GTSNPN and CDR2 SVGIG (reference sequence). CDR3 in amino acids: CACYQGQSTEAFF. The CDR3, as DNA: TGTGCCTGTTACCAGGGGCAGAGCACTGAAGCTTTCTTT.

V gene TRBV6-1 combines with J gene TRBJ1-1; 8 bases map to TRBD1. Germline-derived CDR1 and CDR2 are MNHNS and SASEGT. J gave up 0 bases and V 1 base, and 7 bases lay outside the gene matches. The CDR3 spans 17 residues. For the CDR3, the DNA is TGTGCCAGCAGTGAAGGTCTCAGGGGGCAGGTGAACACTGAAGCTTTCTTT. Translated, it gives CASSEGLRGQVNTEAFF.

This clone is termed hyperexpanded. This sample includes further DNA sequences coding for the same CDR3. The chain carries TRBV4-2 and TRBJ2-7; D ambiguous. Germline CDR1 reads LGHNA; CDR2 reads YNFKEQ. The CDR3 contains 14 residues. V dropped 1 base and J dropped 4 bases, with 11 bases sitting between them. CDR3 bases: TGTGCCAGCAGCCAAGGGCTCCAACTGTACGAGCAGTACTTC. Protein: CASSQGLQLYEQYF.

The chain links TRBV6-5 to TRBJ1-1, with no clear D. Trimming pared 6 bases from V and 0 bases from J, leaving 8 bases between. Germline V CDR1 and CDR2: MNHEY, SVGAGI. The CDR3 totals 13 residues. The CDR3 loop reads CASRKILNTEAFF. As DNA, the CDR3 is TGTGCCAGCAGGAAGATATTGAACACTGAAGCTTTCTTT.

This clone turned up a few times. This chain's CDR3 is CASDGGSNYGYTF. The CDR3 nucleotides are TGTGCCAGTGACGGGGGTTCTAACTATGGCTACACCTTC. V gene TRBV7-9 combines with J gene TRBJ1-2, with a possible D match to TRBD1 (5 bases). The CDR3 loop spans 13 amino acids. Between the trimmed V and J ends, which lost 9 bases and 0 bases, there was a span of 11 bases. Germline V lookup: CDR1 SEHNR, CDR2 FQNEAQ (reference sequence). The whole variable domain, remainder taken from reference TRBV7-9 and TRBJ1-2, is DTGVSQNPRHKITKRGQNVTFRCDPISEHNRLYWYRQTLGQGPEFLTYFQNEAQLEKSRLLSDRFSAERPKGSFSTLEIQRTEQGDSAMYLCASDGGSNYGYTFGSGTRLTVV.

V usage is TRBV28 and J usage is TRBJ2-3, with unresolved D. The CDR3 runs to 13 residues. Germline V gives CDR1 MDHEN, CDR2 SYDVKM. The V gene lost 8 bases and the J gene lost 5 bases, with 14 bases spanning the gap. The CDR3 spells CASHGLIEDTQYF. The CDR3 DNA reads TGTGCCAGCCACGGGTTAATAGAAGATACGCAGTATTTT.

The chain has TRBV27 and TRBJ2-1; 12 bases match TRBD2. From germline, CDR1 is MNHEY and CDR2 SMNVEV (reference sequence). With V trimmed by 5 bases and J by 4 bases, 3 bases remained unmatched. This CDR3 region has 15 residues. CDR3 loop: CASSPGTSGYNEQFF. CDR3 nucleotides: TGTGCCAGCAGTCCCGGGACTAGCGGGTACAATGAGCAGTTCTTC.

This chain links TRBV11-2 with TRBJ1-1; D not resolved. V was shortened by 5 bases and J by 1 base, with 11 bases between the two germline ends. Germline CDR1 reads SGHAT; CDR2 reads FQNNGV. The CDR3 runs to 14 residues. CDR3 residues: CASSVQAPNTEAFF. CDR3 in DNA: TGTGCCAGCAGCGTACAAGCCCCGAACACTGAAGCTTTCTTT.

This clone was counted only a few times. The chain is built from TRBV5-5 and TRBJ2-7; TRBD1 aligns across 9 bases. V shed 0 bases and J 11 bases; nucleotides not matched to a gene: 9. Germline lookup yields CDR1 SGHKS and CDR2 YYEKEE (reference sequence). This CDR3 has 14 residues. CDR3 in amino acids: CASSLVLGQGTEYF. CDR3 nucleotides: TGTGCCAGCAGCTTGGTTCTGGGACAGGGAACGGAGTACTTC.